The 22 T cell receptor beta chains below all came from one sample that was sequenced in a study of human T cells and chemical hapten exposure. Time point noted: patch test 1, 2 weeks after DPC sensitization. The treatment is: therapeutic diphenylcyclopropenone sensitization with weekly scalp DPC. TCRdb passed the RACE reads through MiXCR, listing each CDR3 protein once. The repertoire includes about 380,000 distinct CDR3 sequences, more than 4.5% of them detected once, and under 2.5% sits in the top ten. Sequenced here: whole blood, sampled in connection with sensitization to the hapten diphenylcyclopropenone (DPC). These receptors were collected from a woman in her forties or fifties with alopecia areata. Some clones in this sample may be carry-over from other donors' samples.

This rearrangement joins TRBV5-1 to TRBJ2-1, with 13 bases aligning to TRBD2. The CDR3 contains 16 residues. V was pared by 2 bases and J by 7 bases, with 6 bases of the junction left unmatched. Germline lookup yields CDR1 SGHRS and CDR2 YFSETQ. The CDR3 nucleotides are TGCGCCAGCAGCTTTTGGGGGACTAGCGGGGAAAATGAGCAGTTCTTC. Encoded protein: CASSFWGTSGENEQFF.

This clonotype has a count of ten or more. CDR3 amino acids: CASSLSPGQAGQETQYF. The CDR3 DNA reads TGTGCCAGCAGTTTAAGCCCCGGACAGGCAGGTCAGGAGACCCAGTACTTC. The chain has TRBV28 and TRBJ2-5; 7 bases match TRBD1. This CDR3 comprises 17 residues. CDR1 is MDHEN and CDR2 is SYDVKM in the germline V gene. J lost 5 bases, V lost 2 bases, and 14 bases had no gene match.

This clonotype occurred many times. This chain uses TRBV6-5 with TRBJ1-6, with D perhaps matching TRBD1 (5 bases). The CDR3 is 14 residues long. Deletions cut 6 bases from V and 10 bases from J, with 16 bases between. Germline-derived CDR1 and CDR2 are MNHEY and SVGAGI. Here the CDR3 DNA reads TGTGCCAGCAGCTCCGGGACGGGAGGGTCACCCCTCCACTTT. This gives the protein CASSSGTGGSPLHF.

There are a few counts of this clonotype. This chain uses TRBV5-4 with TRBJ2-5; D not certain. Trimming cost V 0 bases and J 5 bases, with 11 bases left between them. CDR1 is SGHNT, CDR2 YYREEE, per germline (reference sequence). This CDR3 spans 14 amino acids. The CDR3: CASSLAHTGETQYF. CDR3 nucleotide sequence: TGTGCCAGCAGCTTGGCCCACACCGGCGAGACCCAGTACTTC. Full variable domain (outside the CDR3, taken from reference TRBV5-4 and TRBJ2-5): ETGVTQSPTHLIKTRGQQVTLRCSSQSGHNTVSWYQQALGQGPQFIFQYYREEENGRGNFPPRFSGLQFPNYSSELNVNALELDDSALYLCASSLAHTGETQYFGPGTRLLVL.

In its sample, this clonotype was seen many times. The chain combines TRBV9 with TRBJ2-3, with D tentatively TRBD1 (5 bases). From germline, CDR1 is SGDLS and CDR2 YYNGEE. Trimming stripped 3 bases from V and 4 bases from J, with 12 bases between. The CDR3 has 14 residues. CDR3 residues: CASSEVGQADTQYF. CDR3 DNA: TGTGCCAGCAGCGAGGTGGGGCAGGCAGATACGCAGTATTTT.

Many counts were recorded for this clonotype. The V call is TRBV11-2, the J call TRBJ2-5; 14 bases are shared with TRBD2. Germline CDR1 and CDR2: SGHAT and FQNNGV. The V segment lost 7 bases and the J segment 4 bases; nucleotides outside the gene matches: 5. This CDR3 comprises 15 residues. CDR3 in amino acids: CASNGLAGGSETQYF. Written as DNA, the CDR3 is TGTGCCAGCAACGGACTAGCGGGGGGCTCAGAGACCCAGTACTTC.

This clonotype was recorded a few times. The V call is TRBV5-5, the J call TRBJ1-1; no clear D. Per germline, CDR1 SGHKS and CDR2 YYEKEE (reference sequence). The CDR3 sequence is 15 residues long. With 3 bases removed from V and 1 base from J, the gap between germline ends came to 13 bases. The CDR3 is CASSSDRTANTEAFF. Written as DNA, the CDR3 is TGTGCCAGCAGCTCCGATCGCACCGCGAACACTGAAGCTTTCTTT.

This chain joins TRBV27 and TRBJ2-3; the D gene is possibly TRBD2 (5 bases). V was trimmed by 0 bases and J by 0 bases, leaving 7 bases between them. This CDR3 is built from 15 residues. The V gene's germline CDR1 is MNHEY and CDR2 SMNVEV (reference sequence). CDR3 residues: CASSLSRESTDTQYF. CDR3 bases: TGTGCCAGCAGTTTATCAAGGGAGAGCACAGATACGCAGTATTTT.

This clonotype was counted only a few times. The gene calls are TRBV5-1 and TRBJ2-5; TRBD1 matches at 9 bases. Germline-derived CDR1 and CDR2 are SGHRS and YFSETQ. This CDR3 spans 14 amino acids. V shed 4 bases and J 3 bases; nucleotides not matched to a gene: 4. The CDR3 protein is CASSMGQGEETQYF. In nucleotides, the CDR3 is TGCGCCAGCAGCATGGGACAGGGAGAAGAGACCCAGTACTTC.

The chain uses TRBV6-1 and TRBJ1-1; no clear D gene. Trimming took off 1 base at V and 0 bases at J, with 12 bases between the two ends. Looked up from germline, CDR1 is MNHNS and CDR2 is SASEGT. This CDR3 has 16 amino acids. The CDR3 DNA follows: TGTGCCAGCAGTGAAGTTAACACCGCCATGAACACTGAAGCTTTCTTT. Protein: CASSEVNTAMNTEAFF.

This clonotype was found many times. This chain uses TRBV6-6 with TRBJ1-3, with D unresolved. V was shortened by 4 bases and J by 3 bases, with 10 bases between the two germline ends. Germline lookup yields CDR1 MNHNY and CDR2 SVGAGI (reference sequence). The length of the CDR3 is 14 residues. The DNA for the CDR3 is TGTGCCAGCAGTTCGGTAAAACTTGGAAACACCATATATTTT. Its translation is CASSSVKLGNTIYF.

The V and J genes are TRBV9 and TRBJ2-5; 11 positions agree with TRBD2. The CDR3 runs 15 residues. Germline lookup yields CDR1 SGDLS and CDR2 YYNGEE. V dropped 4 bases and J dropped 5; count of bases not matched to a gene: 7. This CDR3 is CASSLMTSGVETQYF. Here the CDR3 DNA reads TGTGCCAGCAGCCTGATGACTAGCGGGGTTGAGACCCAGTACTTC.

This clonotype was detected many times. The chain recombines TRBV7-2 with TRBJ2-1; 10 positions agree with TRBD2. Germline V gene lookup returns CDR1 SGHTA and CDR2 FQGNSA. J was trimmed by 6 bases and V by 4 bases; bases with no gene match: 12. The length of the CDR3 is 17 residues. The CDR3 loop is CASSSVAGGPRTNEQFF. The CDR3 DNA follows: TGTGCCAGCAGCTCGGTAGCGGGGGGCCCCCGTACCAATGAGCAGTTCTTC.

This clonotype showed up just once. This could be a read error, since a much larger clone is one nucleotide away. No conserved phenylalanine or tryptophan ends this CDR3, so it is likely a read error. The rearrangement joins TRBV5-1 to TRBJ2-5, with D possibly TRBD1 on 5 matching bases. Trimming shortened V by 0 bases and J by 2 bases, and 8 bases separated the two germline ends. Germline CDR1 SGHRS, CDR2 YFSETQ. The CDR3 length is 14 residues. Written as DNA, the CDR3 is TGCGCCAGCAGCTTGGAGGGGCCACAAGAGACCCAGTACTCC. Its protein is CASSLEGPQETQYS.

This clonotype was seen more than once but under ten times. An end of the junction does not agree with germline; a read error may underlie this. The genes are TRBV27 and TRBJ1-1; weak D call: TRBD1 (6 bases). The CDR3 is 14 residues long. Germline V gives CDR1 MNHEY, CDR2 SMNVEV (reference sequence). DNA of the CDR3: TGTGCCAGCAGTTTAAATAGGGGGGGGACTGAAACTTTCTTT. The encoded protein is CASSLNRGGTETFF.

This clonotype was observed at least ten times. The chain uses TRBV30 and TRBJ2-3; D remains unclear. The germline V gene has CDR1 GTSNPN and CDR2 SVGIG (reference sequence). V lost 2 bases, J lost 4 bases, and 7 bases lay in between. This CDR3 region has 12 residues. CDR3 loop: CAWSPASDTQYF. CDR3 nucleotides: TGTGCCTGGAGTCCAGCCTCAGATACGCAGTATTTT.

V usage is TRBV30 and J usage is TRBJ2-5; D call uncertain. Germline CDR1 and CDR2: GTSNPN and SVGIG (reference sequence). The CDR3 spans 14 residues. V was pared by 0 bases and J by 4 bases, with 12 bases between. CDR3 protein: CAWSVVAGRETQYF. For the CDR3, the DNA is TGTGCCTGGAGTGTGGTGGCAGGAAGAGAGACCCAGTACTTC.

This clonotype was recorded many times. The chain carries TRBV12-3 or TRBV12-4 and TRBJ2-2; either TRBD1 or TRBD2 may supply D (5 bases each). The CDR3 is 13 residues long. V was shortened by 6 bases and J by 6 bases, with 11 bases between the two germline ends. The CDR3 coding sequence is TGTGCCAGCAGCCCGACGGGGCCCGGGGAGCTGTTTTTT. Amino acids: CASSPTGPGELFF.

This clonotype occurred many times. V usage is TRBV7-3 and J usage is TRBJ2-7, with TRBD1 as a possible D gene (5 bases). CDR3 length: 13 residues. In germline, CDR1 is SGHTA, CDR2 FQGTGA. Deletions cut 4 bases from V and 6 bases from J, with 13 bases between. The CDR3 spells CASSWGLQGEQYF. In nucleotides, the CDR3 is TGTGCCAGCAGCTGGGGCCTTCAAGGCGAGCAGTACTTC.

This clonotype came up many times. The CDR3 protein is CASSPQGGSYNEQFF. The CDR3 nucleotides are TGTGCCAGCAGCCCACAGGGAGGCTCCTACAATGAGCAGTTCTTC. The J gene is TRBJ2-1, the V gene TRBV12-3 or TRBV12-4; D possibly uses TRBD1 or TRBD2 (6 bases each). The CDR3 is 15 amino acids. With 6 bases removed from V and 0 bases from J, the gap between germline ends came to 12 bases.

This clonotype was observed many times. The chain recombines TRBV29-1 with TRBJ2-1, with 7 bases lining up with TRBD2. The CDR3 sequence is 14 residues long. J lost 5 bases, V lost 1 base, and 5 bases had no gene match. Germline lookup yields CDR1 SQVTM and CDR2 ANQGSEA. The chain's CDR3 is CSVEGGSLDNEQFF. The CDR3 nucleotides read TGCAGCGTTGAAGGCGGGAGTTTAGACAATGAGCAGTTCTTC.

This clonotype has only a few counts. The chain links TRBV6-1 to TRBJ2-1, with 8 nucleotides matching TRBD2. In germline, CDR1 is MNHNS, CDR2 SASEGT. J was trimmed by 9 bases and V by 3 bases; bases with no gene match: 7. CDR3 length: 14 amino acids. CDR3 in amino acids: CASSEISGVGEQFF. As DNA, the CDR3 is TGTGCCAGCAGTGAGATTAGCGGGGTTGGTGAGCAGTTCTTC.